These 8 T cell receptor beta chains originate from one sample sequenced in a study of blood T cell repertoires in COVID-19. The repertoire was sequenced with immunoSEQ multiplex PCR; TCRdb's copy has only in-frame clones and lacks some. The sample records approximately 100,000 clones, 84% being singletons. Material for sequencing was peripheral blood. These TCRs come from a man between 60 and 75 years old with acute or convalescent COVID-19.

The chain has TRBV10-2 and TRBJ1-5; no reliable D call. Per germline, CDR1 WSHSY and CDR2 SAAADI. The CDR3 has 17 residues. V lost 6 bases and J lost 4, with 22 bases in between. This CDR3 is CASRATGGRAGNQPQHF. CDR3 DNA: TGCGCCAGCAGAGCTACTGGAGGGAGGGCTGGGAATCAGCCCCAGCATTTT.

CDR3 in amino acids: CASQNNRGRNTEAFF. For the CDR3, the DNA is TGCGCCAGCCAAAACAACAGGGGGCGGAACACTGAAGCTTTCTTT. This rearrangement joins TRBV5-1 to TRBJ1-1; TRBD1 matches at 9 bases. The ends lost 7 bases at V and 1 base at J; junction bases unmatched: 8. Germline V gene lookup returns CDR1 SGHRS and CDR2 YFSETQ. The length of the CDR3 is 15 residues.

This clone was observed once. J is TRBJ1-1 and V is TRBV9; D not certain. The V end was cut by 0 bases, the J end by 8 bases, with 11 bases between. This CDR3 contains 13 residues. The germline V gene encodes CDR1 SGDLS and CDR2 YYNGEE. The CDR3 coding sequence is TGTGCCAGCAGCGTAGTAGAGGCGGCAGAAGCTTTCTTT. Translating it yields CASSVVEAAEAFF.

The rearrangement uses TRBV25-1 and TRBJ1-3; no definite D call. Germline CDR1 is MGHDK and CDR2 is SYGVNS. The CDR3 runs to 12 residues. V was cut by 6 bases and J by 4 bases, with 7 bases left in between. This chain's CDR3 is CASSFLGNTIYF. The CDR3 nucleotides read TGTGCCAGCAGCTTTTTAGGAAACACCATATATTTT.

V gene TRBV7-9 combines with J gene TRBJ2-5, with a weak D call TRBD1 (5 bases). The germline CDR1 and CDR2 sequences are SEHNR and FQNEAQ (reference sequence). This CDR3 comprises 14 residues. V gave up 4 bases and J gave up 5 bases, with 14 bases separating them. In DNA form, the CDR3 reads TGTGCCAGCAGCTGGACGGCCAGGGTGGAGACCCAGTACTTC. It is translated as CASSWTARVETQYF.

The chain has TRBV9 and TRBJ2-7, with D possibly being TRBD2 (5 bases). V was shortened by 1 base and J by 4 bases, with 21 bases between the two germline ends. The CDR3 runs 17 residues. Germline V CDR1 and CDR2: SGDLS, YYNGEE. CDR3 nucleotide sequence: TGTGCCAGCAGCGTAAGTTACGGACTCCAGACATTTTACGAGCAGTACTTC. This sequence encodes CASSVSYGLQTFYEQYF.

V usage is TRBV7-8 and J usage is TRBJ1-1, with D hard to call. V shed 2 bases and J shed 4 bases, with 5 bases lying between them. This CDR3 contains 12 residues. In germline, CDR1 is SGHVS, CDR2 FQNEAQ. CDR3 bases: TGTGCCAGCAGCTTACCCGGCACTGAAGCTTTCTTT. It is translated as CASSLPGTEAFF.

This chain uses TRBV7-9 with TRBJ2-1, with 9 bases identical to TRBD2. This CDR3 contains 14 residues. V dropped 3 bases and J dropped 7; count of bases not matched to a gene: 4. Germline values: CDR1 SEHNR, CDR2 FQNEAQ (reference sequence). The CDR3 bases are TGTGCCAGCAGCTTCCGACTAGCGGAGAATGAGCAGTTCTTC. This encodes CASSFRLAENEQFF.